This TCR beta chain was recovered during a study of CD8 T cells in Susac syndrome. Findings and limits, study-wide: As the study acknowledged, the number of individuals in its TCR sequencing and HLA analysis was relatively small.

Sequencing targeted TCR beta in T cells from blood (CD8+ and CD4+). CDR1 SGHRS and CDR2 YFSETQ come from the germline V gene. This CDR3 has 14 amino acids. The V gene lost 2 bases and the J gene lost 3 bases, with 12 bases spanning the gap. Random hexamers primed reverse transcription of about 0.45 to 1 ug RNA. TCRdb itself ran the immunoSEQ multiplex PCR reads through MiXCR, one entry per CDR3 protein. This table has approximately 53,000 distinct CDR3 sequences, roughly 93% appearing once. Details on this clonotype: Its antigen remains unknown.

This chain joins TRBV5-1 and TRBJ2-7, with D perhaps matching TRBD2 (6 bases). The receptor's source is a human donor with multiple sclerosis. Input material: CD8+ T cells from PBMCs. CDR3 amino acids: CASSFRGGDYEQYF. CDR3 DNA sequence: TGCGCCAGCAGCTTTCGAGGAGGGGACTACGAGCAGTACTTC.